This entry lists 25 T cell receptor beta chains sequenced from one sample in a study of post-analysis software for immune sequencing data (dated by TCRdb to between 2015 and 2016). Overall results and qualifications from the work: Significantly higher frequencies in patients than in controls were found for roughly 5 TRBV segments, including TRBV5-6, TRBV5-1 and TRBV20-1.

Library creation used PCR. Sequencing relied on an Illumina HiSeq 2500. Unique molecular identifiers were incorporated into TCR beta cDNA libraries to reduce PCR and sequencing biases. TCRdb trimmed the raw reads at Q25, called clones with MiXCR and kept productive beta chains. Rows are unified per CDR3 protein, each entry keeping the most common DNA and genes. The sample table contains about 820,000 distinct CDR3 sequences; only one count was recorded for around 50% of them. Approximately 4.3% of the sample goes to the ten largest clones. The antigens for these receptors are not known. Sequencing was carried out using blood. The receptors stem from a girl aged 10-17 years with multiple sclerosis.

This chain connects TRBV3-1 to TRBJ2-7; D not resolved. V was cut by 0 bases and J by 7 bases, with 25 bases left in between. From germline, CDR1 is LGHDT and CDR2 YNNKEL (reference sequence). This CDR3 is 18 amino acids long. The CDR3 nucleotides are TGTGCCAGCAGCCAAGAAGTGTTTGGCAGGAACACCTACGATGAGCAGTACTTC. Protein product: CASSQEVFGRNTYDEQYF.

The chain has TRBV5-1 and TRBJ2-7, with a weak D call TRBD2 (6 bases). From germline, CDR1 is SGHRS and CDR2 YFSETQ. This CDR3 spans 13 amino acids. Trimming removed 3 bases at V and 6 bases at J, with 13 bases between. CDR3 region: CASSSRGAGEQYF. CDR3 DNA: TGCGCCAGCAGCTCGCGGGGTGCTGGCGAGCAGTACTTC.

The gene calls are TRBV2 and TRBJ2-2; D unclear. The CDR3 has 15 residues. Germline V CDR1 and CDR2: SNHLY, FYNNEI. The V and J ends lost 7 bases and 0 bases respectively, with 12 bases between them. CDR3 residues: CASTEGPPNTGELFF. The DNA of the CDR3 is TGTGCCAGCACCGAAGGGCCCCCGAACACCGGGGAGCTGTTTTTT.

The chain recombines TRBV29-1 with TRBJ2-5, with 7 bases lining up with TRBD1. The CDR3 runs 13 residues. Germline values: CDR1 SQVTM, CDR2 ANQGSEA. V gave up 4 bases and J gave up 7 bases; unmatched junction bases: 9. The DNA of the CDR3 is TGCAGCGTTGGCCGGGACAGTGCATGGACCCAGTACTTC. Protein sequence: CSVGRDSAWTQYF.

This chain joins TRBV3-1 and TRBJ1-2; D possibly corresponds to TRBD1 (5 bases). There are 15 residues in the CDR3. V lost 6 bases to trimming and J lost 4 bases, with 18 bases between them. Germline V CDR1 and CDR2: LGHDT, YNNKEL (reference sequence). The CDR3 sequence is CASRPRQNLFYGYTF. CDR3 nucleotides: TGTGCCAGCAGACCCCGACAGAATCTATTCTATGGCTACACCTTC.

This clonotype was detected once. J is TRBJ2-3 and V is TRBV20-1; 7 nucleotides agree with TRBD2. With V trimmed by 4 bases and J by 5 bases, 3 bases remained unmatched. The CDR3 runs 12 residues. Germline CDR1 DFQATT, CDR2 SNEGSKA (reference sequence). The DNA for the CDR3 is TGCAGTGCTATCCGGACTAGAGATACGCAGTATTTT. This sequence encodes CSAIRTRDTQYF.

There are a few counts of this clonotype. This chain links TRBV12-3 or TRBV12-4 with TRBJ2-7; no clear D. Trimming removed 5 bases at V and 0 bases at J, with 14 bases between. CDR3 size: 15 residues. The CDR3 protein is CASSAEFRVSYEQYF. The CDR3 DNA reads TGTGCCAGCAGTGCCGAGTTCCGGGTCTCCTACGAGCAGTACTTC.

For the CDR3, the DNA is TGTGCCAGCAGCTTATTCGTGGGCGGGAGTGGCTACGAGCAGTACTTC. Translated, it gives CASSLFVGGSGYEQYF. The chain combines TRBV7-8 with TRBJ2-7; TRBD2 matches 7 bases. V shed 2 bases and J 3 bases; nucleotides not matched to a gene: 10. The germline gives CDR1 SGHVS, CDR2 FQNEAQ. CDR3 length: 16 residues.

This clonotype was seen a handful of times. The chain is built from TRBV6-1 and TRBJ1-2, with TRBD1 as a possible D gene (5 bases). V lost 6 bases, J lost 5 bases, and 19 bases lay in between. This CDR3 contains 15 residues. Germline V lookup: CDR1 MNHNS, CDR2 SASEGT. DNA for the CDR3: TGTGCCAGCAGGGGGGACGGACCCCGGGTTTATGGCTACACCTTC. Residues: CASRGDGPRVYGYTF.

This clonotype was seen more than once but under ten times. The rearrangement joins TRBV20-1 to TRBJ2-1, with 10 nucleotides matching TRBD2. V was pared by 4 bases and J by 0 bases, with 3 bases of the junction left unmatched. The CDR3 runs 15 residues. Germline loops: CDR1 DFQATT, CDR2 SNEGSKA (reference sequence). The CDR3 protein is CSATRTSGSYNEQFF. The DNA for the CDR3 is TGCAGTGCTACCAGGACTAGCGGCTCCTACAATGAGCAGTTCTTC.

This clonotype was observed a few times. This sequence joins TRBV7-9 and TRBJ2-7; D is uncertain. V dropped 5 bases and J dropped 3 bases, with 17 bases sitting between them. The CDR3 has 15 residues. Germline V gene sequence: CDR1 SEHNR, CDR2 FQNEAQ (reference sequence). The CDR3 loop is CASSRGKNPIYEQYF. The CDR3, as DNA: TGTGCCAGCAGCCGAGGAAAAAACCCCATCTACGAGCAGTACTTC. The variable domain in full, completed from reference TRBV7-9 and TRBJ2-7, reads DTGVSQNPRHKITKRGQNVTFRCDPISEHNRLYWYRQTLGQGPEFLTYFQNEAQLEKSRLLSDRFSAERPKGSFSTLEIQRTEQGDSAMYLCASSRGKNPIYEQYFGPGTRLTVT.

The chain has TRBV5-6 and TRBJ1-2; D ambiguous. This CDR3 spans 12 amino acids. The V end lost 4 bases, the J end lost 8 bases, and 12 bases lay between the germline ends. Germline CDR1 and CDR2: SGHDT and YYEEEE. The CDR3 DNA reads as TGTGCCAGCAGCCACGACCCGGAGGGCTACACCTTC. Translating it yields CASSHDPEGYTF.

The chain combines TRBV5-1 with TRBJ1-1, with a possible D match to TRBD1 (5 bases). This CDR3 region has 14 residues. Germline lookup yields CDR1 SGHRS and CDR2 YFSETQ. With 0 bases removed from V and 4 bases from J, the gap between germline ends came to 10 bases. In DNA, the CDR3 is TGCGCCAGCAGCTTGGGTCGGGGGGTCACTGAAGCTTTCTTT. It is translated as CASSLGRGVTEAFF.

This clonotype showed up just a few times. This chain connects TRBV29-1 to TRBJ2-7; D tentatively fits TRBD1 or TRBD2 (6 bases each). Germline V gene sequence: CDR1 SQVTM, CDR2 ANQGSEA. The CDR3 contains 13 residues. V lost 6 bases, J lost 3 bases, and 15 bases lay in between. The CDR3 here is CSVGGKGNYEQYF. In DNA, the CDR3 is TGCAGCGTGGGGGGCAAGGGGAACTACGAGCAGTACTTC.

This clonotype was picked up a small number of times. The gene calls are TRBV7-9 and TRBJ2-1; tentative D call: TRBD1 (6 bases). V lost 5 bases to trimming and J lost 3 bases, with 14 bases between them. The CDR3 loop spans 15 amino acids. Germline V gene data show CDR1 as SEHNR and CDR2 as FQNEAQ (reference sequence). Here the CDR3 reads CASSQSWDNYNEQFF. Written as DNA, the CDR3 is TGTGCCAGCAGCCAGTCCTGGGACAACTACAATGAGCAGTTCTTC.

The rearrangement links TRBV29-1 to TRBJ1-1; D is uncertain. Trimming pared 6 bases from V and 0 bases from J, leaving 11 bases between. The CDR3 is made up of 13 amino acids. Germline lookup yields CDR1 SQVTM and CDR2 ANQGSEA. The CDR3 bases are TGCAGCGTGGTTGGGCGGATGAACACTGAAGCTTTCTTT. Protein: CSVVGRMNTEAFF.

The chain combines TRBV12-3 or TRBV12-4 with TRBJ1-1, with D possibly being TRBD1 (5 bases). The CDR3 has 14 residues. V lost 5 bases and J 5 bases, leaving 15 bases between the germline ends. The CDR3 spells CASSPFGGWTEAFF. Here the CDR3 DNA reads TGTGCCAGCAGTCCCTTTGGGGGGTGGACTGAAGCTTTCTTT.

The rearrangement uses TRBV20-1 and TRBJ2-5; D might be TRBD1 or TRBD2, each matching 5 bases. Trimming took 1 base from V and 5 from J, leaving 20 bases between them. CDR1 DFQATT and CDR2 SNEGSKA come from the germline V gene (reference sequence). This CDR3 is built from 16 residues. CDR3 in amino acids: CSARVLGTRDLETQYF. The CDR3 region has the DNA TGCAGTGCTAGAGTTTTAGGGACCCGCGACCTGGAGACCCAGTACTTC.

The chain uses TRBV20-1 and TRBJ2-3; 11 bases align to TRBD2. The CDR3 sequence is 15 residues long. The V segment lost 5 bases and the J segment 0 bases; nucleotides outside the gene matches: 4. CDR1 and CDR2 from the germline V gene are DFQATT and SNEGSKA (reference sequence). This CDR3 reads CSAPTSGRSTDTQYF. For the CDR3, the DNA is TGCAGTGCTCCCACTAGCGGGAGAAGCACAGATACGCAGTATTTT.

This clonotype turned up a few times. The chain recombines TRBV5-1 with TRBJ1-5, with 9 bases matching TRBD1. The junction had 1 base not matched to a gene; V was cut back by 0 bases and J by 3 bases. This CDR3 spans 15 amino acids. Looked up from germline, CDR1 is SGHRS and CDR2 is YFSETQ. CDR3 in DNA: TGCGCCAGCAGCTTGGGGGACAGGGTCAATCAGCCCCAGCATTTT. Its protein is CASSLGDRVNQPQHF.

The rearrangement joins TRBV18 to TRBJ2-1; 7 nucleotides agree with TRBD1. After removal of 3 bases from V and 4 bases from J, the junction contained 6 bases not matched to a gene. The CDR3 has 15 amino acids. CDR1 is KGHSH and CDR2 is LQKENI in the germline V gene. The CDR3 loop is CASSPRDRVYNEQFF. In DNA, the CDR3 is TGTGCCAGCTCACCCCGGGACAGAGTGTACAATGAGCAGTTCTTC.

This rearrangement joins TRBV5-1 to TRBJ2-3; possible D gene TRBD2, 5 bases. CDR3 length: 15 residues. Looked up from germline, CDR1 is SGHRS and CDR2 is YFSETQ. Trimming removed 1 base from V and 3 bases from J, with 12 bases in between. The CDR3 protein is CASSLLGDGTDTQYF. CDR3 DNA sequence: TGCGCCAGCAGCTTGCTGGGAGACGGGACAGATACGCAGTATTTT. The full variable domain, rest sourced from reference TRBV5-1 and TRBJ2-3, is KAGVTQTPRYLIKTRGQQVTLSCSPISGHRSVSWYQQTPGQGLQFLFEYFSETQRNKGNFPGRFSGRQFSNSRSEMNVSTLELGDSALYLCASSLLGDGTDTQYFGPGTRLTVL.

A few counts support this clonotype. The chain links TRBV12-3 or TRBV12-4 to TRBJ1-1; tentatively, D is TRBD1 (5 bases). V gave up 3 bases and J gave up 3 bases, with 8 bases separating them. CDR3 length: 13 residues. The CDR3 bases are TGTGCCAGCAGTTTCCCCAGGGACACTGAAGCTTTCTTT. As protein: CASSFPRDTEAFF.

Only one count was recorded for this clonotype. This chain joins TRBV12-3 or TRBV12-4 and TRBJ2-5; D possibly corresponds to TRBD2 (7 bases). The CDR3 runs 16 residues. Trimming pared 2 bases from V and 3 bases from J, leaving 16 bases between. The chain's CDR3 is CASSLRRGGFEETQYF. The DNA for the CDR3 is TGTGCCAGCAGTTTAAGGAGGGGGGGCTTTGAAGAGACCCAGTACTTC.

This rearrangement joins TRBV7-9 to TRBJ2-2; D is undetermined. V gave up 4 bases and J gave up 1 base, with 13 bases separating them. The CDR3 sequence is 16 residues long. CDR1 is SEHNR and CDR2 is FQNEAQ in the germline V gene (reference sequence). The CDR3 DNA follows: TGTGCCAGCAGCTACCGGATCATCAAGAACACCGGGGAGCTGTTTTTT. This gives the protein CASSYRIIKNTGELFF.